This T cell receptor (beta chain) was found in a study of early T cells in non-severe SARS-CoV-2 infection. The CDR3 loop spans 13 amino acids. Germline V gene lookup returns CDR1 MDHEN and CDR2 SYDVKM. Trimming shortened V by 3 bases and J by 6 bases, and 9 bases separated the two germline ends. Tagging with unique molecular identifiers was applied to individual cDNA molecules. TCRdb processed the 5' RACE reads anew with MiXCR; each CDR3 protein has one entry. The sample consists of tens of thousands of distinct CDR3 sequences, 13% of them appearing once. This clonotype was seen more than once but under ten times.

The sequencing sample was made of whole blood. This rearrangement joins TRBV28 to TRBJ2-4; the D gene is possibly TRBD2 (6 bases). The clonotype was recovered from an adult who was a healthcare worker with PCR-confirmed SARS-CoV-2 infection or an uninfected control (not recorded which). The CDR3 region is CASSLRGLNIQYF. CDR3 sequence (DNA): TGTGCCAGCAGTTTGCGGGGCTTAAACATTCAGTACTTC.